This TCR beta chain appears in the sequencing data of a study of identical twins. Study outcomes and limitations: A partial confounding effect on zero-insertion analyses could come from invariant MAIT and iNKT cells. Compared with models, monozygotic twins showed more out-of-frame TCR alpha sharing.

This CDR3 is built from 14 residues. Germline V gene lookup returns CDR1 DFQATT and CDR2 SNEGSKA (reference sequence). V gave up 6 bases and J gave up 6 bases; unmatched junction bases: 10. As regards this clonotype: No antigen is known for it.

Template switching added a universal primer site, and cDNA bore unique molecular identifiers. TCRdb recomputed calls from the 5' RACE reads with MiXCR, one row per CDR3 protein. The sample records around 1.7 million distinct CDR3 sequences, 25% to 35% being singletons. This chain joins TRBV20-1 and TRBJ2-3, with TRBD2 identical over 9 bases. The sequence derives from a newborn girl in good health. Input material: cord blood. The CDR3 DNA reads TGCAGTGCCCCGGGTAGCGGGAGTCTTGATACGCAGTATTTT. It translates to CSAPGSGSLDTQYF.